A selection of T cell receptor beta chains follows, all from one sample in a study of blood T cell repertoires in COVID-19. Assay used: immunoSEQ multiplex PCR; TCRdb lists only in-frame clones, some missing. The profile covers some 30,000 clones, with approximately 80% appearing a single time and more than 10% taken by the ten largest. Sequencing was done on a sample of peripheral blood. Receptor source: a human donor in a cohort sampled during active COVID-19. Each CDR3 is given with its conserved first and last residue. The D gene is left open where the match is weak. For some rows the clone size is stated as once, few or many, or as a class when expanded; others skip it.

d_gene	v_gene	j_gene	abundance	CDR3nt	CDR3aa
NA	TRBV7-2	TRBJ2-3	once	TGTGCCAGCAGCCCAGGATCCCCGGTAGATACGCAGTATTTT	CASSPGSPVDTQYF
NA	TRBV19	TRBJ2-6	once	TGTGCCAGTAGTGCCGCGACACCTAACTCTGGGGCCAACGTCCTGACTTTC	CASSAATPNSGANVLTF
NA	TRBV7-7	TRBJ2-7	NA	TGTGCTAGCAGCTTAGCCGGGGGTGCCTACGAGCAGTACTTC	CASSLAGGAYEQYF
NA	TRBV12-3/TRBV12-4	TRBJ1-4	NA	TGTGCCAGCAGTTTCGGGGGTAATGAAAAACTGTTTTTT	CASSFGGNEKLFF
NA	TRBV6-5	TRBJ2-7	NA	TGTGCCAGCAGTTACTCGGACACAGGGTACCACGAGCAGTACTTC	CASSYSDTGYHEQYF
NA	TRBV12-5	TRBJ1-3	NA	TGTGCTAGTGGTTTGAGCCCCGGGGGGTCTGGAAACACCATATATTTT	CASGLSPGGSGNTIYF
TRBD1	TRBV29-1	TRBJ1-1	few	TGCAGCGTAGACAGGGTTTCTGTGAACACTGAAGCTTTCTTT	CSVDRVSVNTEAFF
TRBD2	TRBV9	TRBJ2-2	once	TGTGCCAGCAGCGCCGGGACTATGAACACCGGGGAGCTGTTTTTT	CASSAGTMNTGELFF
NA	TRBV5-1	TRBJ1-4	NA	TGCGCCAGCAGCTTGGCGCGGGGACTTAATGAAAAACTGTTTTTT	CASSLARGLNEKLFF
TRBD1	TRBV6-2/TRBV6-3	TRBJ2-3	NA	TGTGCCAGCAGTAAGAGGACAGGAGGAGATACGCAGTATTTT	CASSKRTGGDTQYF
NA	TRBV7-6	TRBJ2-6	NA	TGTGCCAGCAGATCAAACAATCTGCCGGGGACTGGGGCCAACGTCCTGACTTTC	CASRSNNLPGTGANVLTF
TRBD2	TRBV7-2	TRBJ2-1	NA	TGTGCCAGCAGCTTAGGACTAGCGGGGGGGGAGCAGTTCTTC	CASSLGLAGGEQFF
NA	TRBV3-1/TRBV3-2	TRBJ2-7	NA	TGTGCCAGCAGCCTCAACTACGAGCAGTACTTC	CASSLNYEQYF
NA	TRBV28	TRBJ1-5	once	TGTGCCAGCAGTTTAAGCCAGGGGTGGGATCAGCCCCAGCATTTT	CASSLSQGWDQPQHF